Sequencing of this TCR beta chain was carried out in a study of cytomegalovirus exposure and HLA in healthy donors. The PCR ran on 60 Vbeta and 13 Jbeta primers. Produced via immunoSEQ multiplex PCR; TCRdb's table is partial and in-frame only. The table lists 45,000 or so clones, about three quarters of them singletons, with around 3.3% in the top ten. The CDR3 runs to 14 residues. Trimming took 0 bases from V and 5 from J, leaving 10 bases between them. Germline V lookup: CDR1 SNHLY, CDR2 FYNNEI. This chain links TRBV2 with TRBJ2-5; possibly TRBD1 for D (6 bases). The material sequenced was PBMCs. The TCR originated in a woman aged 25-40 years in good health and CMV-seronegative. In DNA form, the CDR3 reads TGTGCCAGCAGTGAAGCCACAGGGTGGGAGACCCAGTACTTC. Translating gives CASSEATGWETQYF.